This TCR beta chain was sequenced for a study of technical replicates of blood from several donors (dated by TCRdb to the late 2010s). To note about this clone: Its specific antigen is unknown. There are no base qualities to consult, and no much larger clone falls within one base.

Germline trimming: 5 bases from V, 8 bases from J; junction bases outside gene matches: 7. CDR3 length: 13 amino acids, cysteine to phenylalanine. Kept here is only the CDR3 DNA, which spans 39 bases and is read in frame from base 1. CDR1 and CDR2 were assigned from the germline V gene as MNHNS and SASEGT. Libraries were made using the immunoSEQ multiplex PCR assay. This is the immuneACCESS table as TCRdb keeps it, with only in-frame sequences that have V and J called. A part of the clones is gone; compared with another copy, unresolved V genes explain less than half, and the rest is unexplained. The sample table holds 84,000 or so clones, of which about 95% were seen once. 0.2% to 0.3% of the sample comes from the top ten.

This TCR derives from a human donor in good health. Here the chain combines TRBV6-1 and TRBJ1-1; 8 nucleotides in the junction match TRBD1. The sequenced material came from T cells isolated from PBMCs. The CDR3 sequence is CASSRQGLGEAFF. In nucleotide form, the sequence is TGTGCCAGCAGTCGACAGGGGCTTGGCGAAGCTTTCTTT.